The text below deals with one T cell receptor (beta chain). Its antigen remains unidentified. One base away lies a much larger clone, so this may be a sequencing read error. Other DNA sequences in the sample encode the same CDR3. TCRbeta CDR3 regions were amplified from genomic DNA by means of the immunoSEQ Assay, a bias-controlled multiplex PCR. Under the source paper's analysis protocol: Nucleated cell counts per sample were estimated from amplification of reference gene primers within the assay. To quantify the absolute abundance of each unique TCRbeta CDR3 rearrangement, sequence reads were collapsed and filtered. For each sample, productive Simpson clonality was calculated as the square root of Simpson's diversity index over productive rearrangements. Here the immuneACCESS table is served through TCRdb, limited to in-frame sequences with V and J called. Missing clones are a known gap in these copies; in checked studies unresolved V genes cover under half, and the rest lacks a known reason. That table furnishes V, J and clone size, whereas the DNA furnished D and trimming. The sample table shows about 260,000 clones, and roughly 79% are seen once. Clones ranked in the top ten supply 1.5% to 2% of the sample.

Whole blood was collected in K2EDTA tubes by collaborating institutions according to the institutions' own protocols. For TCRbeta analysis, collaborators shipped samples as frozen whole blood, isolated PBMCs, or DNA extracted from either of those sample types. The source of the sample is a study of blood T cell repertoires in COVID-19 (dated by TCRdb to about 2020). Concerning the study at large: Collaborator samples came from the United States, Italy and Spain and covered acute and convalescent phases of COVID-19. The prospective study material was composed of cDNA or gDNA derived from T cells, B-cell-depleted T cells, or PBMCs. Subjects who had been exposed to COVID-19, were actively infected with it, or had recovered from it provided the deeply sampled blood TCRbeta repertoires that made up the dataset. The repertoires were released in a freely available public database intended as a resource for research on the immune response to SARS-CoV-2. Samples came from the ongoing ImmuneRACE study (first 160 participants) plus 1,254 subjects from 6 global collaborators. A de-identified subject ID, COVID-19 status, age in years and sex were almost always included in the sample metadata. Where available, HLA class I and class II types were taken from metadata supplied by the sample provider and were not determined by assay-based typing. What the authors observed across the whole study: How much clinical and demographic metadata was included differed by source and by participant, and the metadata was provided uncurated.

The sample consisted of peripheral blood. The sequence derives from a woman at least 80 years old with acute or convalescent COVID-19.

The sequenced DNA: TGTGCCAGCAGTTTTAATAGCGGGAGGGATTACAATGAGCAGTTCTTC. Translated, this is CASSFNSGRDYNEQFF. The V and J segments used are TRBV7-8 and TRBJ2-1; 11 middle bases align to TRBD2. CDR1 SGHVS and CDR2 FQNEAQ are derived from the germline V gene. V lost 6 bases and J lost 4 bases, and the count of bases not matched to a germline gene is 8. Reading from cysteine to phenylalanine, the CDR3 counts 16 amino acids. Left in the record is the CDR3 DNA by itself, 48 bases read in frame from the first base.